This T cell receptor beta chain was captured by sequencing in a study of blood T cell repertoires in COVID-19. Study overall: Specimens from acute and convalescent COVID-19 originated in the United States, Italy and Spain. The analysed material was cDNA or gDNA that came from T cells, B-cell-depleted T cells, or PBMCs.

Notes on this clone: Other nucleotide sequences in the sample specify the same CDR3.

Per the authors' pipeline: How many nucleated cells were present was estimated from reference gene primer amplification. Here immunoSEQ multiplex PCR was the method, and the copy in TCRdb shows in-frame clones only, minus some. Clone size and the V and J calls come from that table; the DNA yielded D and trimming. This sample has about 140,000 clones; roughly 76% occur once, and the top ten carry about 8.4%. V was shortened by 2 bases and J by 7 bases, with 7 bases between the two germline ends. From germline, CDR1 is SGDLS and CDR2 YYNGEE. This CDR3 has 13 residues. The sequence came from a woman aged 45-65 years with active or convalescent COVID-19. The chain couples TRBV9 to TRBJ1-6, with a tentative D call TRBD1 (6 bases). Sample: peripheral blood. For the CDR3, the DNA is TGTGCCAGCAGCGTCACAGGGAATTCACCCCTCCACTTT. Its protein product is CASSVTGNSPLHF. The full variable domain, with the rest looked up from reference TRBV9 and TRBJ1-6, is DSGVTQTPKHLITATGQRVTLRCSPRSGDLSVYWYQQSLDQGLQFLIQYYNGEERAKGNILERFSAQQFPDLHSELNLSSLELGDSALYFCASSVTGNSPLHFGNGTRLTVT.